This TCR beta chain was obtained from a study of T cell responses to AZD1222 COVID-19 vaccine. TCRdb keeps only in-frame clones here, not all; method: immunoSEQ multiplex PCR. This sample has roughly 140,000 clones, with more than 75% found just once. Whole-study results and caveats: The peak T cell response came first, and repertoires were sampled only after it.

Points on this clone: Antigen specificity is unknown.

The V and J ends lost 2 bases and 4 bases respectively, with 12 bases between them. This CDR3 region has 15 residues. Germline-derived CDR1 and CDR2 are SGHNT and YENEEA. Both about-4-week and about-12-week second-dose recipients were combined. The receptor's source is an adult who received the AZD1222 COVID-19 vaccine. The V gene is TRBV11-3, the J gene TRBJ2-1; D may be TRBD2 (6 bases). Sequenced here: peripheral blood, sampled 28 days after the second AZD1222 dose. Here the CDR3 DNA reads TGTGCCAGCAGCTTATCCGCCGGGGGTTACAATGAGCAGTTCTTC. Translated: CASSLSAGGYNEQFF. The variable domain in full, completed from reference TRBV11-3 and TRBJ2-1, reads EAGVVQSPRYKIIEKKQPVAFWCNPISGHNTLYWYLQNLGQGPELLIRYENEEAVDDSQLPKDRFSAERLKGVDSTLKIQPAELGDSAVYLCASSLSAGGYNEQFFGPGTRLTVL.